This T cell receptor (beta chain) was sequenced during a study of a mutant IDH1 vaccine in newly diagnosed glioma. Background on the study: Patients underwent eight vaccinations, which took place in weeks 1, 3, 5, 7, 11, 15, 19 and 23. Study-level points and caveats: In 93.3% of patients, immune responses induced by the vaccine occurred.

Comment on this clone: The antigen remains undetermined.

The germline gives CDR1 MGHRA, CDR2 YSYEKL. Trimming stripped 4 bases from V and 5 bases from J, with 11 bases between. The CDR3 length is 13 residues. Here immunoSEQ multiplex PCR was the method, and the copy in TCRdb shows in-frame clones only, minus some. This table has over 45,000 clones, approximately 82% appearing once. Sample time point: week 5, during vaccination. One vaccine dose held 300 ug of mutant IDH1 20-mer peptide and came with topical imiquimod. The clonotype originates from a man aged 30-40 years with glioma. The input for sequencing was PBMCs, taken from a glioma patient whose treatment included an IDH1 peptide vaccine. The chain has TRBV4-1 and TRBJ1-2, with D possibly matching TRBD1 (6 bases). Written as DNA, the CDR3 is TGCGCCAGCAGCCGGGACACAGGGTATGGCTACACCTTC. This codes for CASSRDTGYGYTF.